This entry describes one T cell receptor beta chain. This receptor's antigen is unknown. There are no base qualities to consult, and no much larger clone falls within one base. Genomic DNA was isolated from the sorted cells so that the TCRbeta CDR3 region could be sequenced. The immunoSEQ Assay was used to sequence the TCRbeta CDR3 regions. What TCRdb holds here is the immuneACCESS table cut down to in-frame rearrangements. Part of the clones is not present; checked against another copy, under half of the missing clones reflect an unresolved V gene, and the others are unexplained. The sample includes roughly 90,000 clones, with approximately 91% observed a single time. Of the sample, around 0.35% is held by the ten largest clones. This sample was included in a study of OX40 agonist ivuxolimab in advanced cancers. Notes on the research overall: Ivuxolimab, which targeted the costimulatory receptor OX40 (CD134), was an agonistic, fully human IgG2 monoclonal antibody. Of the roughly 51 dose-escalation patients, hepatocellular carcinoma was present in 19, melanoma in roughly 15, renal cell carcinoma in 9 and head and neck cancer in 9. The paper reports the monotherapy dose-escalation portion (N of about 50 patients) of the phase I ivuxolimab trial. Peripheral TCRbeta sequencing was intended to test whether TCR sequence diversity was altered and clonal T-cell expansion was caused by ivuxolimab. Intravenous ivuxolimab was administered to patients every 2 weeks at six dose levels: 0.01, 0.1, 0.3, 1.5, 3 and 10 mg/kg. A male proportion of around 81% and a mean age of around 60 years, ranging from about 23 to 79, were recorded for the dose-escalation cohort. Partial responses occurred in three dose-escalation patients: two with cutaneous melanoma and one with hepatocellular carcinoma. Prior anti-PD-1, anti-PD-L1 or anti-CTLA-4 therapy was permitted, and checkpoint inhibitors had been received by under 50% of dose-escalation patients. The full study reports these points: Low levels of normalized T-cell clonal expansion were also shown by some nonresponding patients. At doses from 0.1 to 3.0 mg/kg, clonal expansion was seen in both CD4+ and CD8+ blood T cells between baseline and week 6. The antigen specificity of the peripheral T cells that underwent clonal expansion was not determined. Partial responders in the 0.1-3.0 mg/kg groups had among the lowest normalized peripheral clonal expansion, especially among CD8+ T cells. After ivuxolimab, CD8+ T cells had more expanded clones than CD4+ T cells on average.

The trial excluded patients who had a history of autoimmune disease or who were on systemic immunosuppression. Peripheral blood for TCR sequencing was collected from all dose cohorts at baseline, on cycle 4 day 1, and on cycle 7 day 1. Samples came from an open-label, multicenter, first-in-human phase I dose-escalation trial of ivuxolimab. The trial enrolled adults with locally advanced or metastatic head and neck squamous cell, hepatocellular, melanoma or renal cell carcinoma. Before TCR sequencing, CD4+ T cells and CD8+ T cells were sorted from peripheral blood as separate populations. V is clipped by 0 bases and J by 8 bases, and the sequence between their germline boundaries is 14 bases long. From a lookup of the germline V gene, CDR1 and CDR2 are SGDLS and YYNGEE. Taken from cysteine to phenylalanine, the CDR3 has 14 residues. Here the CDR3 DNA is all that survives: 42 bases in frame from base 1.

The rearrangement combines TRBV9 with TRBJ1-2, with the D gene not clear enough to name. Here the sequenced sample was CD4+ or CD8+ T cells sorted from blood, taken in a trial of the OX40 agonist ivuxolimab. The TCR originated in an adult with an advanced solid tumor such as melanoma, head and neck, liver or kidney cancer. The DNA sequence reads TGTGCCAGCAGCGTAGGGGTGGGAGATGGAGGCTACACCTTC. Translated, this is CASSVGVGDGGYTF.